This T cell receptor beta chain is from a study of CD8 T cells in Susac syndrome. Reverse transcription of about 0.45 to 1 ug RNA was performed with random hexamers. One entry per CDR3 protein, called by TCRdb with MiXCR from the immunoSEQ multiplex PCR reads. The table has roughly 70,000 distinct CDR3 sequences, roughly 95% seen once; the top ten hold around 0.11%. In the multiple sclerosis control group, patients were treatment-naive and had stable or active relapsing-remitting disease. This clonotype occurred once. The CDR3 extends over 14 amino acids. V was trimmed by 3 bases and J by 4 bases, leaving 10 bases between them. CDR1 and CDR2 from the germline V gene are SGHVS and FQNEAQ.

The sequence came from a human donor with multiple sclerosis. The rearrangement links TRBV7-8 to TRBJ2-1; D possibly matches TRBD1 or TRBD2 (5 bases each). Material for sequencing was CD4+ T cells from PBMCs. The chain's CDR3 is CASSFRDAYNEQFF. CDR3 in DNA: TGTGCCAGCAGCTTCCGGGACGCTTACAATGAGCAGTTCTTC.